The clone carrying this T cell receptor (beta chain) was counted only a few times. Its antigen is undetermined. Researchers ran the PCR with 60 Vbeta and 13 Jbeta primers. Generated by immunoSEQ multiplex PCR, the TCRdb table keeps only in-frame clones and is missing some. Of some 130,000 clones in the sample, around 70% were seen once. This entry comes from a study of cytomegalovirus exposure and HLA in healthy donors. General study findings and limits: In a later analysis, around 18,000 TCR beta sequences were associated with HLA alleles at 0.05 false discovery rate.

The CDR3 has 13 amino acids. Deletions cut 3 bases from V and 2 bases from J, with 7 bases between. Germline lookup yields CDR1 MDHEN and CDR2 SYDVKM. This sequence originates from a woman between 55 and 75 years old in good health and CMV-seropositive. The sample was PBMCs. The chain links TRBV28 to TRBJ1-2; D is uncertain. For the CDR3, the DNA is TGTGCCAGCAGTTTGTGGCAGAACTATGGCTACACCTTC. The encoded protein is CASSLWQNYGYTF.